Included here is one T cell receptor beta chain sequence, with context. Its binding antigen is unknown. The sample holds no much larger clone one base away, and base qualities are not on file. The label giving this sample's treatment or condition can be read as: roughly 10-day PBMC culture with coronavirus spike peptide pools or control peptides (ViraFEST assay). The study used the ViraFEST assay, which expanded antigen-specific T cells with peptide pools and then identified expanded clonotypes by TCR sequencing. The positive SARS-CoV-2 PCR tests of the convalescent patients were dated from March to December 2020, before the Alpha, Beta and Delta variants emerged in the United States. Each well held 2.2 million or so PBMCs cultured with 9 to 10 ug/ml peptide pools in IMDM containing 5% human AB serum and approximately 10 IU/ml IL-2. On days 3 and 7, half of the culture medium was replaced with fresh IL-2-containing medium. After roughly nine days of culture, CD4+ T cells were isolated by negative selection using the EasySep CD4+ T cell isolation kit. Ficoll-Paque Plus gradient centrifugation was used to isolate PBMCs from whole blood, and the isolated PBMCs were then either used fresh or cryopreserved at -140C. Triplicate wells were generally used for each culture condition.

The data were obtained in a study of vaccination and CD4 T cells after COVID-19 (dated by TCRdb to the early 2020s). About the investigation overall: Every convalescent patient had a positive nasal swab PCR test for SARS-CoV-2, with mild disease in eight to ten patients and severe disease in one. Control cultures used a CEFX viral epitope pool as positive control, an HIV-1 Nef peptide pool as negative control, or no peptide. In 10 COVID-19 convalescent patients and a few infection-naive healthy vaccine recipients, researchers compared the spike-specific CD4+ TCR repertoire from before mRNA vaccination with the repertoire from after. Post-vaccine blood samples were collected a median of approximately 77 days after the second vaccine dose, ranging from about 13 to 250 days. Overlapping spike peptide pools from SARS-CoV-2 and from the common cold coronaviruses HCoV-NL63, HCoV-OC43 and HCoV-229E were used as culture stimuli. In the convalescent cohort there were six males and four females, among whom were two Hispanic individuals, seven Caucasians, two Asians and one multiracial person. Participants received two doses of either the Pfizer-BioNTech BNT162b2 vaccine (n=8) or the Moderna mRNA-1273 vaccine (n=2). Post-COVID blood samples were collected from convalescent patients a median of roughly 100 days after diagnosis, with a range of roughly 30 to 170 days. Beyond this particular receptor, the publication reports: Among the post-vaccine SARS-CoV-2-reactive clones in convalescent patients, a median around 85% showed up only after vaccination, which suggests vaccine-specific priming. The median count of SARS-CoV-2-reactive clonotypes went up from under 25 after infection to 38 after vaccination, although the change was not significant. Of the vaccine-specific clones found in convalescent patients, nearly all (304 of 307) were mono-reactive for SARS-CoV-2 spike instead of being cross-reactive with common cold coronaviruses. Relatively few convalescent patients were included in the study, and early timepoints after natural infection were not analyzed.

In the germline V gene, CDR1 corresponds to SNHLY and CDR2 to FYNNEI. V lost 8 bases and J lost 0 bases; the stretch between them is 10 bases long. The CDR3 goes from the cysteine to the phenylalanine over 13 residues. Only the CDR3 DNA stays, 39 bases, in frame from base 1. The method behind the library was PCR. DNA from cultured CD4+ T cells underwent TCR sequencing with the Oncomine TCR Beta short-read assay at the Johns Hopkins FTIC core. Genomic DNA was extracted from the cultured CD4+ T cells with the QIAamp micro DNA kit. The Oncomine TCR Beta libraries from cultured CD4+ T cells were pooled using unique dual indexes and then sequenced on an Illumina iSeq 100. As for the original processing: Non-productive sequences were filtered out, and CDR3s that did not start with C, did not end with F or W, or were shorter than 7 amino acids were discarded. Antigen-specific clonotypes were identified using the MANAFEST web application through comparison of peptide-stimulated wells with reference and other culture wells. Positive clones required FDR below 0.05, an odds ratio above 5, and productive frequency above 0.1% in at least two of three replicate wells. A clonotype counted as cross-reactive if it showed significant expansion both in the SARS-CoV-2 spike wells and in at least one common cold coronavirus spike condition. Similarity between CDR3 sequences was evaluated in R version 3.6.1 using Levenshtein distances (stringdist) and unrooted phylogenetic trees (ape). Using fastp trimming at Q25 and MiXCR clonotype assembly, TCRdb reanalyzed the public sequencing data and kept in-frame beta chains. Every entry covers one CDR3 protein and lists the most common genes and DNA from its rows. The V and J calls follow TCRdb's processing rather than the paper's. For this sample there are approximately 4,600 distinct CDR3 sequences; roughly 44% appear just once. The ten top clones hold about two fifths of the sample.

The receptor comes from a human donor who had recovered from COVID-19. The sequencing sample was made of CD4+ T cells from blood, cultured in vitro. This chain is built from TRBV2 and TRBJ1-1, and the D gene may be TRBD1, 6 bases matching. The CDR3 region has the sequence CASRTDMNTEAFF. The nucleotide sequence is given as TGTGCCAGCCGGACAGACATGAACACTGAAGCTTTCTTT.